The present T cell receptor beta chain was sequenced within a study of T cells in Graves' hyperthyroidism and ophthalmopathy. The study, taken as a whole, reports: Ophthalmopathy cases were set apart from stable hyperthyroidism by a 13 V-J model.

In the case of this clonotype: Its antigen is not identified.

Amplified regions were TCR beta CDR3 sequences from RNA transcripts. HTBI primers were used for first-round RT-PCR of the TCR CDR3. TCRdb independently ran MiXCR on the multiplex PCR reads; one entry per CDR3 protein. The sample has 300,000 to 450,000 distinct CDR3 sequences, approximately 14% seen once. V was clipped by 3 bases and J by 7 bases, with 13 bases between them. In germline, CDR1 is MNHNS, CDR2 SASEGT. CDR3 length: 14 amino acids. The chain recombines TRBV6-1 with TRBJ2-1; perhaps D is TRBD1 or TRBD2 (5 bases each). Sequencing was done on a sample of blood. The TCR originated in a woman between 18 and 29 years old with Graves' hyperthyroidism that later progressed to Graves' ophthalmopathy. The CDR3 spells CASSDPFEGNEQFF. The DNA for the CDR3 is TGTGCCAGCAGTGACCCCTTCGAGGGGAATGAGCAGTTCTTC.